Ten or more counts support the clone carrying this T cell receptor beta chain. Germline CDR1 MGHRA, CDR2 YSYEKL. J was trimmed by 7 bases and V by 6 bases; bases with no gene match: 8. This CDR3 spans 14 amino acids. TCRdb passed the PCR reads through MiXCR, listing each CDR3 protein once. The sample holds about 14,000 distinct CDR3 sequences; about 54% are singletons and the top ten take less than 45%. The source of the sample is a study of tumor-infiltrating lymphocytes in oesophageal squamous cell carcinoma. This clonotype was obtained from a male donor with esophageal squamous cell carcinoma. J is TRBJ2-3 and V is TRBV4-1, with TRBD1 identical over 9 bases. Sequencing used esophageal tumor tissue. This chain's CDR3 is CASRAGQGLYTQYF. CDR3 coding DNA: TGCGCCAGCAGGGCCGGACAGGGGTTGTATACGCAGTATTTT.